The T cell receptor (beta chain) under discussion was sequenced for a study of T cells in Graves' hyperthyroidism and ophthalmopathy. Overall study results and limits: Ophthalmopathy got predicted by the model a median roughly 6.1 months before its onset. Expanded thyroid clonotypes (above 0.001) were mostly also found in blood.

Authors of the study amplified TCR beta CDR3 regions from RNA transcripts. Initially, a first-round RT-PCR of the TCR CDR3 employed the HTBI primer set. MiXCR, run by TCRdb on the multiplex PCR reads, gives a single entry per CDR3 protein. The sample contains about 560,000 distinct CDR3 sequences, around 17% of which appear only once. This clonotype was detected many times. Its specificity is unknown. Germline V gene sequence: CDR1 GTSNPN, CDR2 SVGIG (reference sequence). This CDR3 is 14 amino acids long. V dropped 5 bases and J dropped 1 base, with 12 bases sitting between them. It was uncontrolled infection, other autoimmune disease, pregnancy or lactation that excluded patients.

The chain recombines TRBV30 with TRBJ2-4, with D perhaps TRBD1 (5 bases). The specimen was blood. This TCR was sampled from a woman aged 18-29 years with Graves' hyperthyroidism. The CDR3 here is CAWQGRVAKNIQYF. The CDR3 DNA is TGTGCCTGGCAGGGCAGGGTTGCCAAAAACATTCAGTACTTC.